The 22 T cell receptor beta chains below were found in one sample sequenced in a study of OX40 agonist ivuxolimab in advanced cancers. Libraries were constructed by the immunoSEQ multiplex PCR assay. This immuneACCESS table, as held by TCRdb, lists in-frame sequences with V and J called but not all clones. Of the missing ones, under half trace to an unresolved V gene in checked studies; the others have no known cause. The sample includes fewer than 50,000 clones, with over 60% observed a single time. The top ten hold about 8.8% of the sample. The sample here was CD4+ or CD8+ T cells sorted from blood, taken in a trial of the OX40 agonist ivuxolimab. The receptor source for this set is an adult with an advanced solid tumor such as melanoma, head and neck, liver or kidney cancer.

The CDR3 nucleotides read TGTGCCTGGCGCAGACAGGGGCAGGGATACGAGCAGTACTTC. Protein: CAWRRQGQGYEQYF. This chain connects TRBV30 to TRBJ2-7; 8 bases are a match to TRBD1. After removal of 5 bases from V and 4 bases from J, the junction contained 10 bases not matched to a gene. CDR3 size: 14 residues. Germline V gene data show CDR1 as GTSNPN and CDR2 as SVGIG (reference sequence).

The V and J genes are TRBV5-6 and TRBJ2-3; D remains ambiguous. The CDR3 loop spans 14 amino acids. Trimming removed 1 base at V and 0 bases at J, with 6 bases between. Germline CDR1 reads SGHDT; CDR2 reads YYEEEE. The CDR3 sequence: CASSLRGSTDTQYF. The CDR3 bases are TGTGCCAGCAGCTTGCGAGGTAGCACAGATACGCAGTATTTT.

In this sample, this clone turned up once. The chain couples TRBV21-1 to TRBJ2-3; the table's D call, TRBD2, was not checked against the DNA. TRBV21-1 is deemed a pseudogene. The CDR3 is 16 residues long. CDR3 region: CASSLASGGALGAQYF. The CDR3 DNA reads TGTGCCAGCAGCCTGGCTAGCGGGGGGGCCTTGGGGGCGCAGTATTTT.

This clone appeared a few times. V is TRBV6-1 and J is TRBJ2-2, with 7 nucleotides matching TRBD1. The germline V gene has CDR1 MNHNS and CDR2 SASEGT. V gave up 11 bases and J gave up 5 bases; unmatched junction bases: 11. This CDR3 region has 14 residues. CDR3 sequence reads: CAGSGTVSTGELFF. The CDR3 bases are TGTGCCGGCTCCGGGACAGTTAGTACCGGGGAGCTGTTTTTT.

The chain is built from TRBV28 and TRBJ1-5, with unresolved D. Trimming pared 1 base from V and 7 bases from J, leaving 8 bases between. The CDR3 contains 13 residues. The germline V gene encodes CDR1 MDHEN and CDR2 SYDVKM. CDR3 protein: CASSLFEGQPQHF. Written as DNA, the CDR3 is TGTGCCAGCAGTTTATTCGAAGGGCAGCCCCAGCATTTT.

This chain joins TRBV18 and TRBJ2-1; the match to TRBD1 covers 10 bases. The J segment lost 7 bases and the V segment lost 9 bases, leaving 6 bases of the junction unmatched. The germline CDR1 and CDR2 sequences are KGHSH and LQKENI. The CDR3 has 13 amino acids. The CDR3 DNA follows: TGTGCCAGTTCGACAGGGGGCGAGAATGAGCAGTTCTTC. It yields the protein CASSTGGENEQFF.

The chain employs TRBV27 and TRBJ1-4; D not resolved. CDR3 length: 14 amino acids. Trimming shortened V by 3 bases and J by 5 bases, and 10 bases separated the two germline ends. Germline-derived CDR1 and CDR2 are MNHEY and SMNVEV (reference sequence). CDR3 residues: CASSFSVLNEKLFF. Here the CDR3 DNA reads TGTGCCAGCAGTTTTTCGGTGCTAAATGAAAAACTGTTTTTT.

The CDR3: CASSPDILGINEQFF. The CDR3 nucleotides read TGCGCCAGCAGTCCGGACATCCTGGGCATCAATGAGCAGTTCTTC. This chain links TRBV10-1 with TRBJ2-1; possibly TRBD1 for D (5 bases). V lost 5 bases, J lost 6 bases, and 17 bases lay in between. The germline gives CDR1 WNHNN, CDR2 SYGVQD (reference sequence). The length of the CDR3 is 15 residues.

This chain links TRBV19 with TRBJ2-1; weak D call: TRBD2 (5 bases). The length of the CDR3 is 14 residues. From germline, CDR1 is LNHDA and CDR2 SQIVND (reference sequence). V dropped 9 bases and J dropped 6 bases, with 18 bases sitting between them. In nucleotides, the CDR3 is TGTGCCAGAGACCGAGGAGGTAATACCAATGAGCAGTTCTTC. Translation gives CARDRGGNTNEQFF.

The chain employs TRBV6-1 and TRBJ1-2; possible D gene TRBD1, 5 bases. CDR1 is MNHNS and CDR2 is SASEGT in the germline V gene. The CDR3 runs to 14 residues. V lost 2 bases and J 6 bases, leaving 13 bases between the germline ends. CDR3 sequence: CASSESGGFDGYTF. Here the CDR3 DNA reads TGTGCCAGCAGTGAATCGGGGGGATTCGATGGCTACACCTTC.

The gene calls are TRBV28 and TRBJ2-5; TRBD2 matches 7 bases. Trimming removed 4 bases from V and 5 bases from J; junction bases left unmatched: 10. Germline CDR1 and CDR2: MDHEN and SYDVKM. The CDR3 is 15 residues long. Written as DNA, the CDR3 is TGTGCCAGCAGTTCGGGCGGGAGCTTTAAGGAGACCCAGTACTTC. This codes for CASSSGGSFKETQYF.

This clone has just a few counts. In nucleotides, the CDR3 is TGTGCCAGCAGCGTAGGAAGAGGGGGCGCAAAAGGGGAGCTGTTTTTT. Translating gives CASSVGRGGAKGELFF. The rearrangement uses TRBV9 and TRBJ2-2, with 7 bases lining up with TRBD1. V was clipped by 0 bases and J by 8 bases; unmatched bases: 10. Germline V gene sequence: CDR1 SGDLS, CDR2 YYNGEE. The CDR3 runs 16 residues. Variable domain in full (rest from reference TRBV9 and TRBJ2-2): DSGVTQTPKHLITATGQRVTLRCSPRSGDLSVYWYQQSLDQGLQFLIQYYNGEERAKGNILERFSAQQFPDLHSELNLSSLELGDSALYFCASSVGRGGAKGELFFGEGSRLTVL.

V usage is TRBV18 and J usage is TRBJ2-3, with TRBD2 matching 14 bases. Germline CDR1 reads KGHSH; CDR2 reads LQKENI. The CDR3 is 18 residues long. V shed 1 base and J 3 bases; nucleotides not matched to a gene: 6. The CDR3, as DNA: TGTGCCAGCTCACCACAGGGGACTAGCGGGGGAGTAACAGATACGCAGTATTTT. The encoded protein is CASSPQGTSGGVTDTQYF. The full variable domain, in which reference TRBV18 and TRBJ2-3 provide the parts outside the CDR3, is NAGVMQNPRHLVRRRGQEARLRCSPMKGHSHVYWYRQLPEEGLKFMVYLQKENIIDESGMPKERFSAEFPKEGPSILRIQQVVRGDSAAYFCASSPQGTSGGVTDTQYFGPGTRLTVL.

In DNA form, the CDR3 reads TGTGCCAGCAGCCCTGGGAACCCCCCTTCCGCCACGCAGTATTTT. Its translation is CASSPGNPPSATQYF. The J gene is TRBJ2-3, the V gene TRBV5-4; D ambiguous. V was clipped by 4 bases and J by 9 bases, with 21 bases between them. The CDR3 is made up of 15 amino acids. Germline V CDR1 and CDR2: SGHNT, YYREEE (reference sequence).

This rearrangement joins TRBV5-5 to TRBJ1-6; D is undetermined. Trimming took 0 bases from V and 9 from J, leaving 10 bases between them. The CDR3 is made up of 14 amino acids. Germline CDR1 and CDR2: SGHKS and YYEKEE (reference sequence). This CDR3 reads CASSLDNVGSPLHF. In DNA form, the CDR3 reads TGTGCCAGCAGCTTGGACAATGTGGGTTCACCCCTCCACTTT.

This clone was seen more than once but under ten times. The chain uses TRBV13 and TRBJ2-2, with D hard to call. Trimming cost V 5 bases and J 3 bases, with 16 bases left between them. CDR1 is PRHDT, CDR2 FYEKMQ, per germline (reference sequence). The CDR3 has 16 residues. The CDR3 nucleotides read TGTGCCAGCAGCCCTCGTACCAGTCGGGACACCGGGGAGCTGTTTTTT. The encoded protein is CASSPRTSRDTGELFF.

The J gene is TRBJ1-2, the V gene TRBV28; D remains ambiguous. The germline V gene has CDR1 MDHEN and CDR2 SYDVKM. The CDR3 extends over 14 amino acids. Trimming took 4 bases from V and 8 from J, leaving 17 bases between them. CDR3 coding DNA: TGTGCCAGCAGTTCCCCAGTGAGTGTGGGGGGCTACACCTTC. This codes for CASSSPVSVGGYTF.

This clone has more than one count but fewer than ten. The DNA for the CDR3 is TGTGCCAGCAGTCCCCTTTACGGTCCATCACCGCTGAATAACTATGGCTACACCTTC. Encoded protein: CASSPLYGPSPLNNYGYTF. The gene calls are TRBV28 and TRBJ1-2; D not certain. Trimming stripped 5 bases from V and 1 base from J, with 26 bases between. The germline V gene encodes CDR1 MDHEN and CDR2 SYDVKM. This CDR3 spans 19 amino acids.

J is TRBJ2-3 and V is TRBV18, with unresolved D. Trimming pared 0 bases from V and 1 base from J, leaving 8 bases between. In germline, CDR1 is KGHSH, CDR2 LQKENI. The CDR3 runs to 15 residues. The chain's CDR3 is CASSPPGWGTDTQYF. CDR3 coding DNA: TGTGCCAGCTCACCACCGGGGTGGGGCACAGATACGCAGTATTTT.

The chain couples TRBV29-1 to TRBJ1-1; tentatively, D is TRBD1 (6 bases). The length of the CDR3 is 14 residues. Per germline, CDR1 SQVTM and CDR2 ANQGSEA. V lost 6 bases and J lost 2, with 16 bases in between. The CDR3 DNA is TGCAGCGTCTCCCGGACAGTTTTTAACACTGAAGCTTTCTTT. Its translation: CSVSRTVFNTEAFF.

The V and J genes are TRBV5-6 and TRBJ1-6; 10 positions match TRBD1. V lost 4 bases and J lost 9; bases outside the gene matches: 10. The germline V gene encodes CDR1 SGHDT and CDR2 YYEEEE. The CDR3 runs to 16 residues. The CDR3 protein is CASSGRDRGLSSPLHF. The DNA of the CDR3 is TGTGCCAGCAGCGGCCGGGACAGGGGTTTAAGTTCACCCCTCCACTTT.

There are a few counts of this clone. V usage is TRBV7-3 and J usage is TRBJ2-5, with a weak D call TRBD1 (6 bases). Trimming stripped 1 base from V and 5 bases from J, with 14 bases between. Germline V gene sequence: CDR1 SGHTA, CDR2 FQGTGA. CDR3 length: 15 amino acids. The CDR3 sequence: CASSLSRDITETQYF. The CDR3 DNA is TGTGCCAGCAGCTTAAGTAGGGACATCACCGAGACCCAGTACTTC.